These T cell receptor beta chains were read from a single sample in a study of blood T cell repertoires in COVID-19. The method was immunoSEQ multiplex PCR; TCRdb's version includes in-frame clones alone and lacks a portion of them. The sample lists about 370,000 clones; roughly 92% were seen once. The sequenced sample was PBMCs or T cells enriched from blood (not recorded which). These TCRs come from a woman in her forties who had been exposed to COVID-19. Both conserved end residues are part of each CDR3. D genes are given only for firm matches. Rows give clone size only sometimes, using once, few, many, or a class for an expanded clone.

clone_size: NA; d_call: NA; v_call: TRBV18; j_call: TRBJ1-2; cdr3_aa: CASSPRETPNYGYTF; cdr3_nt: TGTGCCAGCTCACCACGGGAGACACCTAACTATGGCTACACCTTC
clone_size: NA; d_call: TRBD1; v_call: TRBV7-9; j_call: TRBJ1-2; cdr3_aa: CASSSRQGRGYTF; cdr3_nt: TGTGCCAGCAGCTCCAGACAGGGAAGGGGCTACACCTTC
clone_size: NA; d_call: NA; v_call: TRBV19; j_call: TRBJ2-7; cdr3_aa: CASSTSPGPYEQYF; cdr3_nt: TGTGCCAGTAGCACGTCTCCGGGTCCTTACGAGCAGTACTTC
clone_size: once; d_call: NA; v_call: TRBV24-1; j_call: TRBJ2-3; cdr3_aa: CATRPGETDTQYF; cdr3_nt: TGTGCCACCAGACCAGGGGAAACAGATACGCAGTATTTT
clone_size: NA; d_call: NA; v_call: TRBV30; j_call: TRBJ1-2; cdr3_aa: CAWTPGRDYGYTF; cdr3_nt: TGTGCCTGGACCCCGGGCAGGGACTATGGCTACACCTTC
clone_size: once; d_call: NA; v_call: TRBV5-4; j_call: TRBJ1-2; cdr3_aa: CASSLMGASYGYTF; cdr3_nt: TGTGCCAGCAGCTTGATGGGGGCGTCATATGGCTACACCTTC
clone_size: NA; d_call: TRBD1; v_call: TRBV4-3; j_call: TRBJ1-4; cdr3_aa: CASSAPGGEGEKLFF; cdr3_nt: TGCGCCAGCAGCGCCCCAGGGGGCGAAGGTGAAAAACTGTTTTTT
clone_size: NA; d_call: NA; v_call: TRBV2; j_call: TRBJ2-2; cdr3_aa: CASRGGTGELFF; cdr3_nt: TGTGCCAGCAGGGGGGGCACCGGGGAGCTGTTTTTT
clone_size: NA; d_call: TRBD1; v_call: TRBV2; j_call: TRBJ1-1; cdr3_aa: CASLLQGAEAFF; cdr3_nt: TGTGCCAGCCTGTTACAGGGGGCTGAAGCTTTCTTT
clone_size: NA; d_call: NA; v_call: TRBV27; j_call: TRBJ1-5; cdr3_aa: CASRPRGQILYQPQHF; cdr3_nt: TGTGCCAGCAGGCCCCGGGGACAAATTCTTTATCAGCCCCAGCATTTT